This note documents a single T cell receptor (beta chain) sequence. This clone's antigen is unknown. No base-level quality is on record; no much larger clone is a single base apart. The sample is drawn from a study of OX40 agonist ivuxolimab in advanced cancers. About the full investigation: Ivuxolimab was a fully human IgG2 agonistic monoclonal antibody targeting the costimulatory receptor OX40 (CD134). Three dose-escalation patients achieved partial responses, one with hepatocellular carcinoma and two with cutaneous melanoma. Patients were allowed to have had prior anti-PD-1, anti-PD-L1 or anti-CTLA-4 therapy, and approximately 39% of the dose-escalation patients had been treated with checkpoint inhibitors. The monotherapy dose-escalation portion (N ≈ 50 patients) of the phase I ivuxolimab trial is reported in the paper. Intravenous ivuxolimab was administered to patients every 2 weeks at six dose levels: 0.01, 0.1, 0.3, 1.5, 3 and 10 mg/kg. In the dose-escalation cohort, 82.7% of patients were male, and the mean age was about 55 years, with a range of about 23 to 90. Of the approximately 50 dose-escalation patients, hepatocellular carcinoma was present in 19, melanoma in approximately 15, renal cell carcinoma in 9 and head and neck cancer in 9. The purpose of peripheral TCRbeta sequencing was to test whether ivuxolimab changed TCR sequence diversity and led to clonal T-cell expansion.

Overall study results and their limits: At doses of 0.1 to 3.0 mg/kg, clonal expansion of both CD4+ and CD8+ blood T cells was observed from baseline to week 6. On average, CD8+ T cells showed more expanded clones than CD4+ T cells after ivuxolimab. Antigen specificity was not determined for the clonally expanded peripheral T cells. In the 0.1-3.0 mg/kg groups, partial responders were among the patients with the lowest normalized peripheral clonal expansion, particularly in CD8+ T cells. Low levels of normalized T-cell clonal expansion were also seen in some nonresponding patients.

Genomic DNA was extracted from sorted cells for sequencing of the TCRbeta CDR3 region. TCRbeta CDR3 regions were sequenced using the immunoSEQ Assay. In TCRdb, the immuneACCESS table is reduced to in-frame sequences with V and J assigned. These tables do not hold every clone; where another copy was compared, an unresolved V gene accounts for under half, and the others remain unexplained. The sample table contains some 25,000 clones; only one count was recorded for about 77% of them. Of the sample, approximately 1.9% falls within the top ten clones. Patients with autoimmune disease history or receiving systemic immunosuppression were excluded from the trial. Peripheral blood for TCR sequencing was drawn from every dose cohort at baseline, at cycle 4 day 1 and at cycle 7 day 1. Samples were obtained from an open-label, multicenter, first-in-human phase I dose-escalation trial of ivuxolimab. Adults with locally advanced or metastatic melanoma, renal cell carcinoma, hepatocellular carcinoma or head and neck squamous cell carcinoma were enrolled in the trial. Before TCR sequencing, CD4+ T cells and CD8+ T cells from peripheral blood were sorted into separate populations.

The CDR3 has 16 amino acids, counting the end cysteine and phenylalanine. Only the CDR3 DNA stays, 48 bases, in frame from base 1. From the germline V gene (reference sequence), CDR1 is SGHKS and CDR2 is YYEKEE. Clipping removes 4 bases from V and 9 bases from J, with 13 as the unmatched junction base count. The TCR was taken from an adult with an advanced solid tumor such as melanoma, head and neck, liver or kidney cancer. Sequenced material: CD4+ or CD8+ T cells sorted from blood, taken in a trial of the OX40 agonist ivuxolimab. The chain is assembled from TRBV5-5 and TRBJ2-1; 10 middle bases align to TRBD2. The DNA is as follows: TGTGCCAGCAGCCGAGCCCGGCTAGCGGGAGAGAGTGAGCAGTTCTTC. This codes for CASSRARLAGESEQFF.